This T cell receptor (beta chain) was obtained from a study of early T cells in non-severe SARS-CoV-2 infection. MiXCR, applied by TCRdb to the 5' RACE reads, yields one record per CDR3 protein. The repertoire holds about 64,000 distinct CDR3 sequences, with about 11% as singletons. The clonotype comes from an adult who was a healthcare worker with PCR-confirmed SARS-CoV-2 infection or an uninfected control (not recorded which). The sequencing here drew on whole blood, taken at baseline.

The CDR3 nucleotides read TGTGCCACCAGCCCCGCTGGTACTCAGCGCACTGAAGCTTTCTTT. This codes for CATSPAGTQRTEAFF. The V gene is TRBV15, the J gene TRBJ1-1; no reliable D call. CDR1 and CDR2 (germline): LNHNV, YYDKDF (reference sequence). The V and J ends lost 5 bases and 4 bases respectively, with 17 bases between them. The CDR3 spans 15 residues.